Below are 32 T cell receptor beta chains sequenced from a single sample in a study of blood T cells in healthy people across ages (dated by TCRdb to 2013 to 2016). Library method: 5' RACE. Reads for this sample came from an Illumina HiSeq 2500. The second PCR ran for roughly 6 to 11 cycles and used a J-beta primer mix along with a sample-barcoded 5' primer. TCRdb trimmed public reads at Q25 via fastp, called clones via MiXCR and kept in-frame beta chains. For every CDR3 protein sequence, its rows merge into one entry that carries the most common genes and DNA. The sample table contains about 1.6 million distinct CDR3 sequences; only one count was recorded for 34% of them. The top ten hold about 11% of the sample. The sample comprised blood. Receptors were obtained from a woman aged 30 to 39 in good health.

This chain links TRBV7-3 with TRBJ2-2; D is uncertain. Germline assignment: CDR1 SGHTA and CDR2 FQGTGA. V dropped 5 bases and J dropped 3 bases, with 10 bases sitting between them. The length of the CDR3 is 14 residues. The CDR3 DNA sequence: TGTGCCAGCAGCCGGAACAGAGACACCGGGGAGCTGTTTTTT. This codes for CASSRNRDTGELFF.

This clonotype was found a few times. V gene TRBV11-2 combines with J gene TRBJ2-7, with 13 bases lining up with TRBD2. The last part of the DNA fits TRBJ2-5 better; the J call may be wrong. The CDR3 contains 17 residues. Per the germline V gene, CDR1 is SGHAT and CDR2 is FQNNGV. The CDR3 coding sequence is TGTGCCAGCAGCTTGGCCGGGACTAGCGGGATGGAAGAGACCCAGTACTTC. It is translated as CASSLAGTSGMEETQYF.

The V and J genes are TRBV6-6 and TRBJ2-5; D is undetermined. Germline CDR1 MNHNY, CDR2 SVGAGI (reference sequence). This CDR3 has 12 residues. V lost 10 bases to trimming and J lost 5 bases, with 14 bases between them. The DNA of the CDR3 is TGTGCCACCGCGATTAACGGGGAGACCCAGTACTTC. It encodes CATAINGETQYF.

With respect to this clonotype: One end of the junction varies from germline; a read error may be responsible. The chain is built from TRBV5-4 and TRBJ2-5; TRBD2 matches 7 bases. CDR1 SGHNT and CDR2 YYREEE come from the germline V gene (reference sequence). The CDR3 consists of 16 residues. CDR3 in amino acids: CASSLSSSGRGETQYF. CDR3 nucleotide sequence: TGTGCCAGTAGCTTGTCGTCTAGCGGAAGGGGAGAGACCCAGTACTTC.

The chain is built from TRBV9 and TRBJ1-4; D ambiguous. CDR1 and CDR2 from the germline V gene are SGDLS and YYNGEE. Trimming left V 0 bases short and J 7 bases short, with 1 base between. This CDR3 comprises 11 residues. The CDR3 sequence: CASSVVEKLFF. DNA of the CDR3: TGTGCCAGCAGCGTAGTTGAAAAACTGTTTTTT.

The chain recombines TRBV3-1 with TRBJ1-5, with D maybe TRBD1 (6 bases). The CDR3 has 18 amino acids. The ends were cut back, 4 bases at V and 1 base at J, with 20 bases in the middle. Germline V gene lookup returns CDR1 LGHDT and CDR2 YNNKEL (reference sequence). DNA for the CDR3: TGTGCCAGCAGCCCAGATATCCCTGGGGGCACGAGCAATCAGCCCCAGCATTTT. Translation: CASSPDIPGGTSNQPQHF.

The chain uses TRBV3-1 and TRBJ1-1; D is possibly TRBD1 (5 bases). The CDR3 has 15 residues. The V end was cut by 7 bases, the J end by 5 bases, with 20 bases between. CDR1 and CDR2 (germline): LGHDT, YNNKEL (reference sequence). The CDR3: CASTPGWNSRTEAFF. CDR3 in DNA: TGTGCCAGCACCCCAGGGTGGAATTCTCGGACTGAAGCTTTCTTT.

This clonotype was recorded only once. Relative to the germline gene, one junction end is altered; a read error may explain this. As DNA, the CDR3 is TGCGCCGGCAGCTTAGGGCTAGCCTACGAGCAGTACTTC. This gives the protein CAGSLGLAYEQYF. The gene calls are TRBV5-1 and TRBJ2-5; D uncertain. The DNA end is a closer match to TRBJ2-7, so the J assignment may be wrong. The CDR3 is 13 amino acids. The germline CDR1 and CDR2 sequences are SGHRS and YFSETQ.

There are a few counts of this clonotype. The chain links TRBV7-9 to TRBJ2-7; D not certain. This CDR3 comprises 14 residues. With 6 bases removed from V and 1 base from J, the gap between germline ends came to 13 bases. Germline-derived CDR1 and CDR2 are SEHNR and FQNEAQ (reference sequence). CDR3 sequence (DNA): TGTGCCAGCAGTTCAGACCCCGAATCCTACGAGCAGTACTTC. As protein: CASSSDPESYEQYF.

The CDR3 loop reads CASRGRNTQYF. The CDR3 nucleotides read TGTGCCAGCAGGGGCCGGAATACGCAGTATTTT. V gene TRBV2 combines with J gene TRBJ2-3; D gene ambiguous. Germline-derived CDR1 and CDR2 are SNHLY and FYNNEI. The V gene lost 6 bases and the J gene lost 7 bases, with 8 bases spanning the gap. The CDR3 runs 11 residues.

The genes are TRBV30 and TRBJ1-5; no definite D call. Germline loops: CDR1 GTSNPN, CDR2 SVGIG (reference sequence). V shed 0 bases and J shed 0 bases, with 6 bases lying between them. CDR3 length: 14 amino acids. CDR3 region: CAWSVLYSNQPQHF. CDR3 DNA sequence: TGTGCCTGGAGTGTTCTATATAGCAATCAGCCCCAGCATTTT.

This rearrangement joins TRBV7-2 to TRBJ2-7, with D perhaps TRBD2 (6 bases). V gave up 1 base and J gave up 2 bases, with 12 bases separating them. The CDR3 runs 15 residues. Germline values: CDR1 SGHTA, CDR2 FQGNSA. The CDR3 DNA reads as TGTGCCAGCAGCTTAGAATTGGGAGGTCCCTACGAGCAGTACTTC. Translating it yields CASSLELGGPYEQYF.

The chain has TRBV6-5 and TRBJ2-1; TRBD2 aligns across 14 bases. CDR3 length equals 15 residues. Germline trimming cut 5 bases from V and 7 bases from J; bases unmatched to any gene: 4. Germline V gene lookup returns CDR1 MNHEY and CDR2 SVGAGI. DNA for the CDR3: TGTGCCAGCAGTAAGACTAGCGGGGGGGTAAATGAGCAGTTCTTC. Amino acids: CASSKTSGGVNEQFF.

The V call is TRBV20-1, the J call TRBJ2-1, with a tentative D call TRBD2 (5 bases). The CDR3 is 13 amino acids. The V gene's germline CDR1 is DFQATT and CDR2 SNEGSKA (reference sequence). Trimming left V 6 bases short and J 8 bases short, with 17 bases between. CDR3 protein: CSALDPSFYEQFF. In DNA, the CDR3 is TGCAGTGCACTAGACCCTAGCTTCTATGAGCAGTTCTTC.

V is TRBV2 and J is TRBJ2-5; the D gene is possibly TRBD1 (5 bases). The CDR3 loop spans 12 amino acids. V was clipped by 8 bases and J by 5 bases, with 12 bases between them. Per germline, CDR1 SNHLY and CDR2 FYNNEI. The CDR3 sequence is CASARQGETQYF. In DNA, the CDR3 is TGTGCCAGCGCGAGGCAGGGTGAGACCCAGTACTTC.

The chain employs TRBV2 and TRBJ2-3; D unresolved. The CDR3 sequence is 14 residues long. Trimming took 3 bases from V and 4 from J, leaving 11 bases between them. The germline gives CDR1 SNHLY, CDR2 FYNNEI. The CDR3 protein is CASSDKDFSDTQYF. The CDR3 coding sequence is TGTGCCAGCAGTGACAAGGATTTCTCAGATACGCAGTATTTT.

Here the CDR3 reads CASSLGLAQAYEQYF. Here the CDR3 DNA reads TGTGCCAGCAGCTTGGGACTAGCGCAAGCCTACGAGCAGTACTTC. This chain joins TRBV5-4 and TRBJ2-7; TRBD2 matches 8 bases. The CDR3 is 15 residues long. The V and J ends lost 0 bases and 2 bases, in that order; junction bases with no gene match: 4. CDR1 SGHNT and CDR2 YYREEE come from the germline V gene (reference sequence).

The genes are TRBV6-2 or TRBV6-3 and TRBJ2-7, with 8 nucleotides matching TRBD1. Germline V lookup: CDR1 MNHEY, CDR2 SVGEGT. The CDR3 is 14 amino acids. V shed 3 bases, J shed 9 bases, and the junction held 10 bases outside the gene matches. The CDR3: CASSYSGQDERQYF. CDR3 in DNA: TGTGCCAGCAGTTATTCGGGACAGGATGAGCGGCAGTACTTC.

This clonotype was counted a few times. The V call is TRBV7-9, the J call TRBJ2-5, with 8 positions matching TRBD1. Germline-derived CDR1 and CDR2 are SEHNR and FQNEAQ (reference sequence). There are 14 residues in the CDR3. J was trimmed by 5 bases and V by 5 bases; bases with no gene match: 7. CDR3 sequence (DNA): TGTGCCAGCAGCCCTCGGACAGGGTCGGAGACCCAGTACTTC. This encodes CASSPRTGSETQYF.

V gene TRBV4-2 combines with J gene TRBJ1-5; no definite D call. Germline-derived CDR1 and CDR2 are LGHNA and YNFKEQ. The CDR3 spans 15 residues. V was cut by 1 base and J by 0 bases, with 7 bases left in between. DNA of the CDR3: TGTGCCAGCAGCCAAGCTCAGAATAGCAATCAGCCCCAGCATTTT. Translating gives CASSQAQNSNQPQHF.

As DNA, the CDR3 is TGCAGCGTTGTTCTCGAGAATAACTATGGCTACACCTTC. As protein: CSVVLENNYGYTF. The rearrangement uses TRBV29-1 and TRBJ1-2; the D is unclear. The CDR3 is 13 residues long. V was trimmed by 4 bases and J by 1 base, leaving 10 bases between them. Germline V CDR1 and CDR2: SQVTM, ANQGSEA.

Here the CDR3 DNA reads TGTGCCAGCACCCAGACAGCCGTCTATGGCTACACCTTC. Its protein product is CASTQTAVYGYTF. The chain combines TRBV6-6 with TRBJ1-2; weak D call: TRBD1 (5 bases). CDR3 size: 13 residues. V was trimmed by 7 bases and J by 4 bases, leaving 13 bases between them. CDR1 is MNHNY and CDR2 is SVGAGI in the germline V gene (reference sequence).

In its sample, this clonotype was seen a few times. The V and J genes are TRBV27 and TRBJ2-3; D might be TRBD1 (6 bases). This CDR3 contains 15 residues. Deletions cut 4 bases from V and 4 bases from J, with 15 bases between. Germline V gives CDR1 MNHEY, CDR2 SMNVEV (reference sequence). CDR3 sequence (DNA): TGTGCCAGCAGTTCCGGGACAAGGTTATCAGATACGCAGTATTTT. It encodes CASSSGTRLSDTQYF.

The gene calls are TRBV3-1 and TRBJ2-1; TRBD2 agrees at 8 bases. The CDR3 has 15 amino acids. V shed 6 bases, J shed 7 bases, and the junction held 11 bases outside the gene matches. Germline assignment: CDR1 LGHDT and CDR2 YNNKEL (reference sequence). In DNA form, the CDR3 reads TGTGCCAGCAGTTTTCCGGGACCGGGGGGGAATGAGCAGTTCTTC. Protein product: CASSFPGPGGNEQFF.

This clonotype appeared a few times. V and J are TRBV29-1 and TRBJ2-1, with a tentative D call TRBD2 (7 bases). V lost 6 bases and J lost 4, with 16 bases in between. The CDR3 extends over 14 amino acids. Germline CDR1 is SQVTM and CDR2 is ANQGSEA. The CDR3 here is CSVEGGLAYNEQFF. CDR3 nucleotides: TGCAGCGTAGAGGGGGGGTTAGCGTACAATGAGCAGTTCTTC.

The chain combines TRBV25-1 with TRBJ2-3; possible D gene TRBD2, 5 bases. V was shortened by 2 bases and J by 0 bases, with 9 bases between the two germline ends. Germline assignment: CDR1 MGHDK and CDR2 SYGVNS. This CDR3 spans 15 amino acids. Here the CDR3 reads CASSEQRKSTDTQYF. CDR3 DNA: TGTGCCAGCAGTGAACAGCGGAAGAGCACAGATACGCAGTATTTT.

This clonotype was seen a handful of times. The genes are TRBV7-9 and TRBJ1-6; possible D gene TRBD1, 6 bases. V lost 5 bases and J 8 bases, leaving 16 bases between the germline ends. The germline CDR1 and CDR2 sequences are SEHNR and FQNEAQ (reference sequence). This CDR3 comprises 15 residues. Here the CDR3 reads CASSPRGAGDSPLHF. As DNA, the CDR3 is TGTGCCAGCAGCCCTCGGGGGGCAGGGGATTCACCCCTCCACTTT.

Remarks on this clonotype: The junction departs from germline at one end; a sequencing error may be responsible. V is TRBV20-1 and J is TRBJ2-1; maybe TRBD2 (6 bases). The germline V gene encodes CDR1 DFQATT and CDR2 SNEGSKA (reference sequence). The CDR3 extends over 13 amino acids. The CDR3 spells CSAPWRELNGQFF. The CDR3 region has the DNA TGCAGTGCACCATGGCGGGAACTAAATGGGCAGTTCTTC.

The chain carries TRBV4-2 and TRBJ1-2; 11 positions match TRBD1. CDR1 and CDR2 from the germline V gene are LGHNA and YNFKEQ. The CDR3 length is 15 residues. V lost 1 base to trimming and J lost 7 bases; unmatched junction nucleotides: 5. The CDR3 DNA reads as TGTGCCAGCAGCCAAGTAGGACAGGGGGCCCCTGGCTACACCTTC. As protein: CASSQVGQGAPGYTF.

The chain uses TRBV20-1 and TRBJ2-1; possibly TRBD1 or TRBD2 for D (5 bases each). Germline V gives CDR1 DFQATT, CDR2 SNEGSKA (reference sequence). The CDR3 is made up of 12 amino acids. CDR3 residues: CRSEGPRNEQFF. CDR3 nucleotide sequence: TGCAGAAGTGAGGGACCGCGGAATGAGCAGTTCTTC.

The sample holds a few counts of this clonotype. The chain combines TRBV28 with TRBJ2-1; 9 bases fit TRBD2. The germline V gene has CDR1 MDHEN and CDR2 SYDVKM. CDR3 length equals 16 residues. Germline trimming cut 9 bases from V and 5 bases from J; bases unmatched to any gene: 14. The CDR3 sequence: CASQNFWTSVDNEQFF. CDR3 in DNA: TGTGCCAGTCAAAACTTCTGGACTAGCGTTGACAATGAGCAGTTCTTC.

At least ten counts were recorded for this clonotype. The genes are TRBV7-9 and TRBJ2-7; TRBD1 matches at 11 bases. V trimming: 5 bases; J trimming: 1 base; junction bases outside the gene matches: 10. Germline V gene data show CDR1 as SEHNR and CDR2 as FQNEAQ (reference sequence). The CDR3 runs 17 residues. CDR3 bases: TGTGCCAGCAGCCCCTGGACAGGGGGCGCCAGGTCCTACGAGCAGTACTTC. Protein: CASSPWTGGARSYEQYF.